The entry below gives a single TCR beta chain sequence along with its context. The antigen remains undetermined. The researchers obtained blood RNA from unsorted whole blood and also extracted germline DNA. Every patient had chronic HBV infection and was treatment-naive. From 500 ng of total RNA, TCR beta-specific cDNA was reverse-transcribed using a constant-region primer. Slightly modified ARM-PCR with three nested multiplex PCR rounds yielded TCR beta libraries. The first two PCR rounds, approximately 11 cycles each, used TRBV1-TRBV30 forward primers and a C-beta reverse primer. One entry per CDR3 protein, called by TCRdb with MiXCR from the multiplex PCR reads. The sample contains approximately 300,000 distinct CDR3 sequences, more than 55% of which appear only once. The record originates from a study of tumor-infiltrating lymphocytes in primary liver carcinoma. Study summary: Surgeons resected the patients' primary liver carcinomas.

The CDR3 loop spans 15 amino acids. CDR1 SGHAT and CDR2 FQNNGV come from the germline V gene. V lost 9 bases and J lost 3; bases outside the gene matches: 12. Study outcomes and limitations: Tumor-adjacent and tumor-blood pairs shared a smaller degree of overlap than tumor region pairs.

This chain joins TRBV11-2 and TRBJ2-3, with TRBD2 identical over 7 bases. Sequencing was performed on peripheral blood. This receptor was identified in a man in his forties with primary liver carcinoma and hepatitis B virus infection. CDR3 bases: TGTGCCAGGAGCCTAGGCGGGAGCCGTACAGATACGCAGTATTTT. As protein: CARSLGGSRTDTQYF.